Presented here are 18 T cell receptor beta chains from one specimen sequenced in a study of graft-versus-host responses after intestinal transplantation. The assay was immunoSEQ multiplex PCR, and TCRdb's table has in-frame clones only and misses some. The sample shows about 80,000 clones, approximately 90% of them seen only once. The sequencing here drew on PBMCs, taken 98 days after intestinal transplantation. The receptors originated from a human patient who received an intestinal transplant, so some T cells may come from the graft donor.

This clone was recorded once. This rearrangement joins TRBV27 to TRBJ2-1; a possible D gene is TRBD1 (6 bases). CDR3 size: 13 residues. Germline V gene data show CDR1 as MNHEY and CDR2 as SMNVEV (reference sequence). Trimming took off 4 bases at V and 8 bases at J, with 12 bases between the two ends. CDR3 sequence reads: CASSSTGHDEQFF. CDR3 bases: TGTGCCAGCAGTTCGACAGGTCACGATGAGCAGTTCTTC.

The chain combines TRBV27 with TRBJ2-7, with TRBD2 matching over 13 bases. Trimming at V came to 2 bases and at J to 3 bases, leaving 7 bases not matched to a gene. The CDR3 sequence is 17 residues long. Germline V CDR1 and CDR2: MNHEY, SMNVEV (reference sequence). The CDR3: CASSLMTSGRTSYEQYF. The CDR3 coding sequence is TGTGCCAGCAGTTTAATGACTAGCGGGAGGACTAGCTACGAGCAGTACTTC.

The chain uses TRBV7-9 and TRBJ1-2; D is unclear. Germline V gene data show CDR1 as SEHNR and CDR2 as FQNEAQ (reference sequence). The CDR3 has 13 residues. V shed 1 base and J shed 3 bases, with 6 bases lying between them. The CDR3 sequence is CASSLEQYYGYTF. In nucleotides, the CDR3 is TGTGCCAGCAGCTTAGAGCAGTACTATGGCTACACCTTC.

The J gene is TRBJ2-5, the V gene TRBV11-2; D is perhaps TRBD1 (6 bases). Germline V gene lookup returns CDR1 SGHAT and CDR2 FQNNGV. V was cut by 3 bases and J by 2 bases, with 7 bases left in between. The CDR3 has 13 residues. The CDR3 loop reads CASSFGQQETQYF. The CDR3 nucleotides read TGTGCCAGCAGCTTCGGACAGCAAGAGACCCAGTACTTC.

V gene TRBV5-4 combines with J gene TRBJ2-5; no firm D call. Trimming cost V 2 bases and J 0 bases, with 11 bases left between them. The CDR3 is 15 residues long. Germline-derived CDR1 and CDR2 are SGHNT and YYREEE (reference sequence). The CDR3 DNA follows: TGTGCCAGCAGCTTCTCTCGAGCGTACCAAGAGACCCAGTACTTC. Encoded protein: CASSFSRAYQETQYF.

This rearrangement joins TRBV4-1 to TRBJ1-6, with a tentative D call TRBD1 (5 bases). The V gene's germline CDR1 is MGHRA and CDR2 YSYEKL. The V and J ends lost 1 base and 6 bases respectively, with 10 bases between them. The CDR3 loop spans 15 amino acids. CDR3 loop: CASSQVGAANSPLHF. For the CDR3, the DNA is TGCGCCAGCAGCCAAGTTGGGGCAGCTAATTCACCCCTCCACTTT.

This chain uses TRBV6-5 with TRBJ1-1; TRBD1 is a possible D gene (5 bases). V lost 2 bases, J lost 5 bases, and 9 bases lay in between. In germline, CDR1 is MNHEY, CDR2 SVGAGI. This CDR3 spans 13 amino acids. The DNA of the CDR3 is TGTGCCAGCAGTTACGGGGGACGGACTGAAGCTTTCTTT. Protein product: CASSYGGRTEAFF.

The V and J genes are TRBV2 and TRBJ2-1, with 7 bases that match TRBD1. The CDR3 is 16 amino acids. J was trimmed by 0 bases and V by 7 bases; bases with no gene match: 9. Germline V lookup: CDR1 SNHLY, CDR2 FYNNEI. CDR3 in DNA: TGTGCCAGCATATACAGGGGCTTAGGCTCCTACAATGAGCAGTTCTTC. Translated, it gives CASIYRGLGSYNEQFF.

The chain recombines TRBV4-1 with TRBJ2-5, with 7 bases identical to TRBD2. The J call may be incorrect, as the DNA end agrees better with TRBJ2-7. The CDR3 loop spans 14 amino acids. Germline V gene data show CDR1 as MGHRA and CDR2 as YSYEKL. CDR3 bases: TGCGCCAGCAGCCAAGATGGGGGGGTCTACGAGCAGTACTTC. Protein product: CASSQDGGVYEQYF.

This clone was counted between two and nine times. The chain carries TRBV6-5 and TRBJ1-3; D is undetermined. Trimming took 2 bases from V and 0 from J, leaving 5 bases between them. The CDR3 consists of 14 residues. Germline V gene lookup returns CDR1 MNHEY and CDR2 SVGAGI. The CDR3 loop reads CASSYASSGNTIYF. Here the CDR3 DNA reads TGTGCCAGCAGTTACGCCAGCTCTGGAAACACCATATATTTT.

The chain joins TRBV21-1 to TRBJ1-2. TRBV21-1 is annotated as a pseudogene. The CDR3 is 18 amino acids. The DNA for the CDR3 is TGTGCCAGCAGCAAAAAGGAGGGGGAGGGACGGGGTAACTATGGCTACACCTTC. The encoded protein is CASSKKEGEGRGNYGYTF.

The CDR3 loop is CASSQGGGIAKNIQYF. The CDR3 DNA reads TGTGCCAGTAGTCAGGGGGGCGGTATAGCCAAAAACATTCAGTACTTC. The chain uses TRBV19 and TRBJ2-4, with D perhaps matching TRBD1 (7 bases). V was trimmed by 5 bases and J by 0 bases, leaving 14 bases between them. CDR3 length equals 16 residues. Germline assignment: CDR1 LNHDA and CDR2 SQIVND (reference sequence).

The rearrangement uses TRBV9 and TRBJ2-7; D is perhaps TRBD1 (5 bases). CDR3 length: 14 amino acids. CDR1 is SGDLS, CDR2 YYNGEE, per germline. The ends were cut back, 4 bases at V and 0 bases at J, with 11 bases in the middle. CDR3 coding DNA: TGTGCCAGCAGCCCGCGACAGAGCTCCTACGAGCAGTACTTC. Protein sequence: CASSPRQSSYEQYF. Filled out from reference TRBV9 and TRBJ2-7, the complete variable domain reads DSGVTQTPKHLITATGQRVTLRCSPRSGDLSVYWYQQSLDQGLQFLIQYYNGEERAKGNILERFSAQQFPDLHSELNLSSLELGDSALYFCASSPRQSSYEQYFGPGTRLTVT.

J is TRBJ1-5 and V is TRBV19; the D is unclear. Germline CDR1 reads LNHDA; CDR2 reads SQIVND (reference sequence). There are 12 residues in the CDR3. V dropped 6 bases and J dropped 1 base, with 4 bases sitting between them. The CDR3 protein is CASRDSNQPQHF. The CDR3 region has the DNA TGTGCCAGTAGGGACAGCAATCAGCCCCAGCATTTT.

The J gene is TRBJ1-5, the V gene TRBV10-3; D perhaps matches TRBD1 (5 bases). Germline V gene data show CDR1 as ENHRY and CDR2 as SYGVKD. V lost 2 bases, J lost 3 bases, and 17 bases lay in between. CDR3 length: 17 amino acids. For the CDR3, the DNA is TGTGCCATCAGTGAGACACCGGGACCACCGTTCAATCAGCCCCAGCATTTT. As protein: CAISETPGPPFNQPQHF.

This chain connects TRBV10-3 to TRBJ2-5; D is possibly TRBD1 or TRBD2 (7 bases each). V was shortened by 1 base and J by 2 bases, with 20 bases between the two germline ends. Germline V gene lookup returns CDR1 ENHRY and CDR2 SYGVKD. The length of the CDR3 is 18 residues. CDR3: CAISEFSTGRGRQETQYF. The DNA for the CDR3 is TGTGCCATCAGTGAGTTCTCCACAGGGAGGGGGCGTCAAGAGACCCAGTACTTC.

This chain links TRBV5-4 with TRBJ2-3; 8 nucleotides agree with TRBD2. CDR3 length: 16 amino acids. Germline CDR1 is SGHNT and CDR2 is YYREEE (reference sequence). V lost 2 bases, J lost 1 base, and 6 bases stayed unmatched. CDR3 sequence: CASSFSWREGTDTQYF. The CDR3 coding sequence is TGTGCCAGCAGCTTCTCCTGGCGGGAGGGCACAGATACGCAGTATTTT. Based on the CDR3 plus reference TRBV5-4 and TRBJ2-3, the full variable domain is ETGVTQSPTHLIKTRGQQVTLRCSSQSGHNTVSWYQQALGQGPQFIFQYYREEENGRGNFPPRFSGLQFPNYSSELNVNALELDDSALYLCASSFSWREGTDTQYFGPGTRLTVL.

This rearrangement joins TRBV4-1 to TRBJ2-7; 8 positions agree with TRBD1. This CDR3 is built from 15 residues. The germline V gene has CDR1 MGHRA and CDR2 YSYEKL. V trimming: 3 bases; J trimming: 2 bases; junction bases outside the gene matches: 6. The chain's CDR3 is CASSHAGTGPYEQYF. The CDR3 DNA is TGCGCCAGCAGCCACGCCGGGACAGGCCCCTACGAGCAGTACTTC.